This T cell receptor (beta chain) is from a study of STAT3 mutations in large granular lymphocyte leukemia. The overall study: Immunosuppressive therapy was given to more than half of T-LGLL patients. Findings of the study overall: Clonal expansion was inferred from other time points because no sample existed at each clone's first appearance. TCR clonotype switching after therapy occurred in 6 of 18 patients. At least one immunodominant TCR beta clonotype appeared in every T-cell large granular lymphocyte leukemia patient.

TCRdb's copy holds only in-frame clones and misses some; the assay was immunoSEQ multiplex PCR. The repertoire has more than 1,000 clones, 2.3% of them found once; the top ten carry approximately 66%. For this clone: Its antigen is still unknown.

CDR1 is MDHEN and CDR2 is SYDVKM in the germline V gene. V was clipped by 5 bases and J by 2 bases, with 12 bases between them. The CDR3 consists of 14 residues. The J gene is TRBJ2-5, the V gene TRBV28; D is uncertain. This clonotype was sampled from a human donor with T large granular lymphocyte leukemia. Some clones in this sample may be carry-over from other donors' samples. Sequencing input: PBMCs. In nucleotides, the CDR3 is TGTGCCAGCAGTGACCGGACGTCGCAAGAGACCCAGTACTTC. Its translation: CASSDRTSQETQYF.